Listed here are 32 T cell receptor beta chains from one sample, sequenced in a study of T cells in Graves' hyperthyroidism and ophthalmopathy. RNA transcripts provided the source from which TCR beta CDR3 regions were amplified. HTBI primers were employed in a first-round RT-PCR of the TCR CDR3. TCRdb re-derived calls from the multiplex PCR reads in MiXCR, one entry per CDR3 protein. Of a few hundred thousand distinct CDR3 sequences in the sample, less than 25% were seen once. Sequencing was done on a sample of blood. The receptors here all came from a man aged 18 to 30 with Graves' hyperthyroidism.

This clonotype was detected many times. V and J are TRBV19 and TRBJ1-5; D is unclear. Germline CDR1 is LNHDA and CDR2 is SQIVND (reference sequence). V lost 3 bases and J 0 bases, leaving 9 bases between the germline ends. The CDR3 sequence is 15 residues long. CDR3: CASSMGEISNQPQHF. The DNA for the CDR3 is TGTGCCAGTAGTATGGGAGAGATTAGCAATCAGCCCCAGCATTTT.

The chain recombines TRBV10-3 with TRBJ2-3; maybe TRBD2 (6 bases). Per the germline V gene, CDR1 is ENHRY and CDR2 is SYGVKD. V was cut by 3 bases and J by 2 bases, with 12 bases left in between. This CDR3 has 15 residues. The CDR3 DNA is TGTGCCATCAGTGATCGGGAGCAGGACACAGATACGCAGTATTTT. Its protein product is CAISDREQDTDTQYF.

The V and J genes are TRBV20-1 and TRBJ2-7, with 8 bases identical to TRBD1. Germline V gene sequence: CDR1 DFQATT, CDR2 SNEGSKA (reference sequence). This CDR3 spans 18 amino acids. The trim removed 3 bases at V and 2 bases at J, leaving 18 bases unmatched. The CDR3 protein is CSASAITRTGLSPYEQYF. CDR3 DNA: TGCAGTGCTAGTGCTATCACCCGGACAGGGTTATCACCCTACGAGCAGTACTTC.

The chain combines TRBV11-2 with TRBJ1-2; TRBD1 is a possible D gene (5 bases). Trimming took off 4 bases at V and 4 bases at J, with 19 bases between the two ends. Germline lookup yields CDR1 SGHAT and CDR2 FQNNGV. The CDR3 is 16 amino acids. The CDR3 here is CASSSGEGIDSYGYTF. CDR3 nucleotides: TGTGCCAGCAGCTCCGGGGAGGGGATCGACAGCTATGGCTACACCTTC.

Note on this clonotype: A much larger clonotype is one base distant, so this may be a read error. The rearrangement links TRBV27 to TRBJ2-7, with TRBD2 as a possible D gene (5 bases). Germline CDR1 MNHEY, CDR2 SMNVEV (reference sequence). This CDR3 has 13 residues. V was clipped by 3 bases and J by 6 bases, with 12 bases between them. This CDR3 is CASSFPGVGEQYV. The CDR3 DNA reads TGTGCCAGCAGTTTCCCCGGGGTGGGCGAGCAGTACGTC.

This clonotype was detected many times. The chain uses TRBV6-1 and TRBJ1-5; D remains ambiguous. The germline V and J ends were trimmed by 6 bases and 3 bases, with 6 bases remaining between them. Per the germline V gene, CDR1 is MNHNS and CDR2 is SASEGT. The CDR3 has 12 amino acids. The DNA for the CDR3 is TGTGCCAGCAGCCGAACCAATCAGCCCCAGCATTTT. Its translation: CASSRTNQPQHF.

This clonotype was counted at least ten times. The chain joins TRBV28 to TRBJ1-2; 7 bases line up with TRBD1. Germline CDR1 is MDHEN and CDR2 is SYDVKM. With 8 bases clipped from V and 3 bases from J, the junction kept 3 bases outside the gene matches. The CDR3 extends over 12 amino acids. CDR3 region: CASGRGDYGYTF. The DNA of the CDR3 is TGTGCCAGCGGCAGGGGGGACTATGGCTACACCTTC.

The chain carries TRBV28 and TRBJ2-7; unclear D gene. This CDR3 spans 13 amino acids. V was clipped by 2 bases and J by 9 bases, with 14 bases between them. Germline lookup yields CDR1 MDHEN and CDR2 SYDVKM. The CDR3 coding sequence is TGTGCCAGCAGTTTAACAGACCTCCGAGGGCAGTACTTC. Translation gives CASSLTDLRGQYF.

This clonotype has at least ten counts. V and J are TRBV15 and TRBJ1-2; TRBD1 matches 7 bases. The length of the CDR3 is 16 residues. Germline V lookup: CDR1 LNHNV, CDR2 YYDKDF (reference sequence). Trimming at V came to 0 bases and at J to 2 bases, leaving 6 bases not matched to a gene. CDR3 loop: CATSRDSLTGNYGYTF. The CDR3 region has the DNA TGTGCCACCAGCAGAGATTCCTTGACAGGGAACTATGGCTACACCTTC. Full variable domain (remainder filled in from reference TRBV15 and TRBJ1-2): DAMVIQNPRYQVTQFGKPVTLSCSQTLNHNVMYWYQQKSSQAPKLLFHYYDKDFNNEADTPDNFQSRRPNTSFCFLDIRSPGLGDTAMYLCATSRDSLTGNYGYTFGSGTRLTVV.

This clonotype was detected many times. This sequence joins TRBV12-3 or TRBV12-4 and TRBJ1-3; no firm D call. There are 14 residues in the CDR3. Trimming cost V 1 base and J 0 bases, with 4 bases left between them. In nucleotides, the CDR3 is TGTGCCAGCAGTTTAGGCATCTCTGGAAACACCATATATTTT. It translates to CASSLGISGNTIYF.

This clonotype was picked up many times. This sequence joins TRBV7-2 and TRBJ2-7; unclear D gene. The V end lost 0 bases, the J end lost 2 bases, and 14 bases lay between the germline ends. The CDR3 spans 16 residues. Germline V gene lookup returns CDR1 SGHTA and CDR2 FQGNSA. CDR3 nucleotides: TGTGCCAGCAGCTTAGCCGGGTCAGGAGCCGCCTACGAGCAGTACTTC. Amino acid sequence: CASSLAGSGAAYEQYF. Variable domain in full (rest from reference TRBV7-2 and TRBJ2-7): GAGVSQSPSNKVTEKGKDVELRCDPISGHTALYWYRQSLGQGLEFLIYFQGNSAPDKSGLPSDRFSAERTGGSVSTLTIQRTQQEDSAVYLCASSLAGSGAAYEQYFGPGTRLTVT.

This clonotype was found many times. It may be a read error: a sequence one base away is much more abundant. V and J are TRBV6-5 and TRBJ2-7; perhaps TRBD1 as D (5 bases). Germline CDR1 is MNHEY and CDR2 is SVGAGI. The CDR3 contains 16 residues. V dropped 0 bases and J dropped 2 bases, with 14 bases sitting between them. The CDR3 loop reads CASSYSPQGLTYEQYF. Written as DNA, the CDR3 is TGTGCCAGCAGTTACTCACCGCAGGGCCTCACCTACGAGCAGTACTTC.

The sample holds many counts of this clonotype. The V and J genes are TRBV20-1 and TRBJ1-5; D unclear. CDR3 size: 13 residues. Trimming removed 6 bases at V and 4 bases at J, with 13 bases between. The germline CDR1 and CDR2 sequences are DFQATT and SNEGSKA (reference sequence). The DNA of the CDR3 is TGCAGTGCAGAAGACCAAAGGAATCAGCCCCAGCATTTT. Its translation is CSAEDQRNQPQHF.

V usage is TRBV5-1 and J usage is TRBJ1-2, with a possible D match to TRBD1 (5 bases). The V gene lost 0 bases and the J gene lost 0 bases, with 12 bases spanning the gap. The CDR3 is made up of 16 amino acids. Germline values: CDR1 SGHRS, CDR2 YFSETQ. CDR3 protein: CASSLVQGGTNYGYTF. As DNA, the CDR3 is TGCGCCAGCAGCTTGGTCCAGGGAGGAACTAACTATGGCTACACCTTC.

This clonotype appeared many times. The chain recombines TRBV11-2 with TRBJ2-7; TRBD1 matches 9 bases. The germline V gene has CDR1 SGHAT and CDR2 FQNNGV. The CDR3 length is 16 residues. Germline trimming cut 6 bases from V and 0 bases from J; bases unmatched to any gene: 9. CDR3: CASSLVGDRDSYEQYF. The CDR3 DNA reads as TGTGCCAGCAGTCTAGTCGGGGACAGGGACTCCTACGAGCAGTACTTC.

The chain carries TRBV15 and TRBJ1-2; D is uncertain. The length of the CDR3 is 16 residues. The germline V gene encodes CDR1 LNHNV and CDR2 YYDKDF (reference sequence). The V end lost 0 bases, the J end lost 6 bases, and 17 bases lay between the germline ends. CDR3 amino acids: CATSRDSSGKWHGYTF. The CDR3 DNA follows: TGTGCCACCAGCAGAGATTCATCGGGGAAGTGGCATGGCTACACCTTC.

This clonotype appeared many times. This chain links TRBV19 with TRBJ2-7; 7 nucleotides align to TRBD1. Trimming removed 3 bases from V and 7 bases from J; junction bases left unmatched: 6. The germline gives CDR1 LNHDA, CDR2 SQIVND (reference sequence). The CDR3 is made up of 13 amino acids. DNA of the CDR3: TGTGCCAGTAGTATCACAGGGGCGGAAGAGCAGTACTTC. Its protein product is CASSITGAEEQYF.

This clonotype was seen at least ten times. The chain carries TRBV6-5 and TRBJ2-5; tentative D call: TRBD2 (5 bases). Germline CDR1 is MNHEY and CDR2 is SVGAGI. This CDR3 region has 13 residues. V was cut by 5 bases and J by 4 bases, with 11 bases left in between. CDR3 region: CASSPPGSETQYF. As DNA, the CDR3 is TGTGCCAGCAGTCCCCCGGGATCAGAGACCCAGTACTTC.

This clonotype was seen ten or more times. V usage is TRBV6-5 and J usage is TRBJ2-2; no clear D. The CDR3 runs to 13 residues. Germline CDR1 reads MNHEY; CDR2 reads SVGAGI. V was pared by 2 bases and J by 7 bases, with 8 bases between. CDR3 bases: TGTGCCAGCAGTTACACTCTAGACGGGGAGCTGTTTTTT. Its protein is CASSYTLDGELFF.

This clonotype was found many times. V and J are TRBV5-1 and TRBJ2-2, with a possible D match to TRBD2 (5 bases). This CDR3 is 14 amino acids long. Deletions cut 4 bases from V and 8 bases from J, with 15 bases between. CDR1 and CDR2 (germline): SGHRS, YFSETQ. CDR3 coding DNA: TGCGCCAGCAGCCCCTGGACTCTCCCGGGGGAGCTGTTTTTT. Translated: CASSPWTLPGELFF.

The chain employs TRBV6-1 and TRBJ1-1; D not resolved. Between the trimmed V and J ends, which lost 3 bases and 6 bases, there was a span of 8 bases. Germline V gene data show CDR1 as MNHNS and CDR2 as SASEGT. This CDR3 region has 12 residues. The CDR3 sequence is CASSDRRAEAFF. The CDR3 DNA reads TGTGCCAGCAGTGACCGCCGCGCTGAAGCTTTCTTT.

About this clonotype: Germline and junction disagree at one end, which may indicate a read error. This chain uses TRBV28 with TRBJ1-1; the D gene is possibly TRBD1 (6 bases). The CDR3 is 13 residues long. In germline, CDR1 is MDHEN, CDR2 SYDVKM. CDR3 DNA: TGTGCCAGCAGTTTAAGGGGGTCCACTGATGCTTTCTTT. It yields the protein CASSLRGSTDAFF. Together with reference TRBV28 and TRBJ1-1, the CDR3 gives the full variable domain: DVKVTQSSRYLVKRTGEKVFLECVQDMDHENMFWYRQDPGLGLRLIYFSYDVKMKEKGDIPEGYSVSREKKERFSLILESASTNQTSMYLCASSLRGSTDAFFGQGTRLTVV.

This clonotype was seen a few times. The gene calls are TRBV4-2 and TRBJ2-5; 11 bases map to TRBD1. The CDR3 extends over 16 amino acids. The trim removed 2 bases at V and 4 bases at J, leaving 6 bases unmatched. Germline loops: CDR1 LGHNA, CDR2 YNFKEQ. CDR3 loop: CASSQSPDRGRETQYF. The CDR3, as DNA: TGTGCCAGCAGCCAATCCCCGGACAGGGGGCGAGAGACCCAGTACTTC.

This clonotype was observed at least ten times. The rearrangement links TRBV12-3 or TRBV12-4 to TRBJ1-1, with D possibly matching TRBD1 (5 bases). The CDR3 is made up of 13 amino acids. V lost 3 bases, J lost 3 bases, and 8 bases lay in between. The CDR3 DNA sequence: TGTGCCAGCAGTTTTGGGGGGGACACTGAAGCTTTCTTT. This codes for CASSFGGDTEAFF.

This clonotype appeared once. The genes are TRBV7-9 and TRBJ2-2; unclear D gene. V lost 2 bases and J 6 bases, leaving 13 bases between the germline ends. Per germline, CDR1 SEHNR and CDR2 FQNEAQ (reference sequence). This CDR3 comprises 15 residues. CDR3 DNA sequence: TGTGCCAGCAGCTTAAGGTTCCAGAAGGCCGGGGAGCTGTTTTTT. Encoded protein: CASSLRFQKAGELFF.

This clonotype was seen more than once but under ten times. The rearrangement joins TRBV28 to TRBJ2-3; 7 bases agree with TRBD1. Germline V gene data show CDR1 as MDHEN and CDR2 as SYDVKM. The CDR3 runs 14 residues. After removal of 4 bases from V and 0 bases from J, the junction contained 1 base not matched to a gene. CDR3 DNA sequence: TGTGCCAGCAGTTACAGGGGTAGCACAGATACGCAGTATTTT. It specifies CASSYRGSTDTQYF.

There are many counts of this clonotype. A junction end diverges from the germline sequence, so it may reflect a read error. The rearrangement joins TRBV15 to TRBJ1-1, with D perhaps TRBD1 (6 bases). This CDR3 comprises 17 residues. Germline lookup yields CDR1 LNHNV and CDR2 YYDKDF (reference sequence). CDR3 DNA sequence: TGTGCCGCCAGCAGAGATAAAACAGGGAGGATAAACACTGAAGCTTTCTTT. Its protein product is CAASRDKTGRINTEAFF.

This clonotype has at least ten counts. The CDR3 reads CASSTRGQGEETQYF. DNA of the CDR3: TGTGCCAGTAGTACCAGGGGACAGGGGGAAGAGACCCAGTACTTC. The chain employs TRBV19 and TRBJ2-5; 11 nucleotides match TRBD1. The V and J ends lost 4 bases and 3 bases, in that order; junction bases with no gene match: 4. This CDR3 spans 15 amino acids. The germline CDR1 and CDR2 sequences are LNHDA and SQIVND (reference sequence). Drawing the rest from reference TRBV19 and TRBJ2-5, the complete variable domain is DGGITQSPKYLFRKEGQNVTLSCEQNLNHDAMYWYRQDPGQGLRLIYYSQIVNDFQKGDIAEGYSVSREKKESFPLTVTSAQKNPTAFYLCASSTRGQGEETQYFGPGTRLLVL.

This clonotype was found a few times. The chain employs TRBV9 and TRBJ1-2; 7 bases fit TRBD1. This CDR3 has 13 amino acids. Germline trimming cut 4 bases from V and 6 bases from J; bases unmatched to any gene: 6. CDR1 and CDR2 (germline): SGDLS, YYNGEE. The CDR3 bases are TGTGCCAGCAGCCCAGGAGGGGGCCATGGCTACACCTTC. Its translation: CASSPGGGHGYTF.

Many counts were recorded for this clonotype. V and J are TRBV30 and TRBJ1-5; D is perhaps TRBD1 (6 bases). V shed 2 bases and J shed 7 bases, with 15 bases lying between them. Germline loops: CDR1 GTSNPN, CDR2 SVGIG (reference sequence). The CDR3 spans 14 residues. In nucleotides, the CDR3 is TGTGCCTGGAGTTCCGGGACAATGGAACAGCCCCAGCATTTT. It is translated as CAWSSGTMEQPQHF.

V is TRBV4-1 and J is TRBJ1-2, with D uncertain. V lost 1 base and J lost 2, with 14 bases in between. CDR1 and CDR2 from the germline V gene are MGHRA and YSYEKL. The CDR3 totals 16 residues. Here the CDR3 reads CASSQVTEQTNYGYTF. The CDR3 DNA reads as TGCGCCAGCAGCCAAGTTACGGAACAGACGAACTATGGCTACACCTTC.

In this sample, this clonotype turned up a few times. CDR3 DNA sequence: TGTGCCAGCAGTCCGAAGAAGGGGGGCCTAATTAGGCATAAAGAGACCCAGTACTTC. It codes for CASSPKKGGLIRHKETQYF. The chain recombines TRBV12-3 or TRBV12-4 with TRBJ2-5, with D perhaps given as TRBD1 or TRBD2 (6 bases each). The CDR3 totals 19 residues. Trimming took 5 bases from V and 3 from J, leaving 28 bases between them.